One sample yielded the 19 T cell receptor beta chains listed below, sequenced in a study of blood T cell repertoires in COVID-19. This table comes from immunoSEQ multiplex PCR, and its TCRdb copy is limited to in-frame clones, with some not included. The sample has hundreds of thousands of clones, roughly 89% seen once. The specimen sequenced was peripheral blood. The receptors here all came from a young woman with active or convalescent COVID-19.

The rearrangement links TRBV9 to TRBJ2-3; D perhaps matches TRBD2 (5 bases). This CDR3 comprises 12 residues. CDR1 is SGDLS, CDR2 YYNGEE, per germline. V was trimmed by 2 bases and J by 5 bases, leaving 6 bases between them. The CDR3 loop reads CASSVREDTQYF. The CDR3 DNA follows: TGTGCCAGCAGCGTGAGGGAAGATACGCAGTATTTT.

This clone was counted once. CDR3 residues: CASSVSHLAYNEQFF. DNA of the CDR3: TGTGCCAGCAGCGTATCCCACTTAGCGTACAATGAGCAGTTCTTC. The rearrangement uses TRBV9 and TRBJ2-1; the D gene is possibly TRBD2 (5 bases). V was trimmed by 1 base and J by 4 bases, leaving 12 bases between them. The length of the CDR3 is 15 residues. Germline CDR1 is SGDLS and CDR2 is YYNGEE.

The CDR3 loop reads CASIDRGTYGYTF. The CDR3 nucleotides are TGTGCCAGCATTGACAGGGGGACCTATGGCTACACCTTC. V and J are TRBV2 and TRBJ1-2, with 9 bases aligning to TRBD1. The V segment lost 7 bases and the J segment 4 bases; nucleotides outside the gene matches: 4. The germline gives CDR1 SNHLY, CDR2 FYNNEI. The CDR3 sequence is 13 residues long.

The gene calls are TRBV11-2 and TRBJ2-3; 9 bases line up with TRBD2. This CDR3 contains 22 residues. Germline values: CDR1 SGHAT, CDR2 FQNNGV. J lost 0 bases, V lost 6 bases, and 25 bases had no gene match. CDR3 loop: CASSQSLDGWTAGGISTDTQYF. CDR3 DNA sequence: TGTGCCAGCAGTCAAAGCTTAGATGGATGGACCGCGGGGGGGATTAGCACAGATACGCAGTATTTT.

CDR3 sequence: CASSYGALGEQFF. CDR3 DNA sequence: TGTGCCAGCAGTTACGGGGCATTAGGAGAGCAGTTCTTC. The chain links TRBV6-5 to TRBJ2-1; a possible D gene is TRBD1 (5 bases). The V and J ends lost 2 bases and 10 bases respectively, with 12 bases between them. CDR1 and CDR2 (germline): MNHEY, SVGAGI. The CDR3 runs 13 residues.

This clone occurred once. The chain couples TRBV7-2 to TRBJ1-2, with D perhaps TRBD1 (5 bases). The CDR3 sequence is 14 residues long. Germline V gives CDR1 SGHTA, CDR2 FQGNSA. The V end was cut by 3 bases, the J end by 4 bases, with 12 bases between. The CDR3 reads CASSFGASGYGYTF. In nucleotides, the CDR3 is TGTGCCAGCAGCTTTGGGGCCTCGGGCTATGGCTACACCTTC.

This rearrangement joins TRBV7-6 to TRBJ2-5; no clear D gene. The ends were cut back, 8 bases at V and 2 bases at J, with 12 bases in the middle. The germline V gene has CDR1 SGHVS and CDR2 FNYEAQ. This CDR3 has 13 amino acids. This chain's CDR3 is CASSLEWQETQYF. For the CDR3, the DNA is TGTGCCAGCTCGTTAGAGTGGCAAGAGACCCAGTACTTC.

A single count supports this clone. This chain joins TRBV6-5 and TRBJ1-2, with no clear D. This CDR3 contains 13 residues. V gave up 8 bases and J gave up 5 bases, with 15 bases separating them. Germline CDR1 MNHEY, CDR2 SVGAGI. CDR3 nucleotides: TGTGCCAGCGATGAATACAGATTTTATGGCTACACCTTC. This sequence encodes CASDEYRFYGYTF.

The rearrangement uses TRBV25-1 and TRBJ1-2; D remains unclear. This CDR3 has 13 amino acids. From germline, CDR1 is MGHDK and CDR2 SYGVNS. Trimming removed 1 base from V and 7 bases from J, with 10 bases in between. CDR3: CASSEFSGSGYTF. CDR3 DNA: TGTGCCAGCAGTGAATTTAGCGGTAGTGGCTACACCTTC.

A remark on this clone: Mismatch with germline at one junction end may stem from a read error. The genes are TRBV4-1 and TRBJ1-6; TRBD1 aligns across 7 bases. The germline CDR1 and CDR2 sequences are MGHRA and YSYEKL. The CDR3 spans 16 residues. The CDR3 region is CANSQMTGTYNSPLHF. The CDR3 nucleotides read TGCGCCAACAGCCAGATGACAGGGACCTATAATTCACCCCTCCACTTT.

This CDR3 is CTSSQDRRDRVEEQFF. The CDR3 DNA sequence: TGCACCAGCAGCCAAGATAGGAGGGACAGGGTCGAGGAGCAGTTCTTC. The chain links TRBV1 to TRBJ2-1; the DNA was not used to check the table's D call, TRBD1. TRBV1 corresponds to a pseudogene. This CDR3 spans 16 amino acids.

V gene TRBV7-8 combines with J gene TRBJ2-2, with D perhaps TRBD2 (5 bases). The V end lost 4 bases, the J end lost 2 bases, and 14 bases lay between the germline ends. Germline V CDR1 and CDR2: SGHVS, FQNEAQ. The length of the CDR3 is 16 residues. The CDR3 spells CASSSPGGSNTGELFF. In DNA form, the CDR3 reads TGTGCCAGCAGCTCGCCCGGCGGGTCCAACACCGGGGAGCTGTTTTTT.

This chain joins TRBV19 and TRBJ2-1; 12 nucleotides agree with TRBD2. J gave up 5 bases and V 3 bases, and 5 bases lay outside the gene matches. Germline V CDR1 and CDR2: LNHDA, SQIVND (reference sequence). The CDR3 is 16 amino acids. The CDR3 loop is CASSILTSGSHNEQFF. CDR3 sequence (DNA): TGTGCCAGTAGTATTTTGACTAGCGGGAGCCACAATGAGCAGTTCTTC.

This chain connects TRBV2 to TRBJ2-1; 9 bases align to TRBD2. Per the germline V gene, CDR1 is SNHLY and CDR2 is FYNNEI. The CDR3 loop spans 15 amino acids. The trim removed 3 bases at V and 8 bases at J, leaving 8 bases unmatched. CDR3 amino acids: CASSDRLAGLDEQFF. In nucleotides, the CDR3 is TGTGCCAGCAGTGATAGGCTAGCGGGGCTGGATGAGCAGTTCTTC.

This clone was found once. CDR3 DNA sequence: TGTGCCAGCAGCCAAGTATTCACAGCTAAAGCTTTCTTT. This encodes CASSQVFTAKAFF. The chain couples TRBV3-1 (or the pseudogene TRBV3-2) to TRBJ1-1, with no clear D. The V gene lost 1 base and the J gene lost 9 bases, with 12 bases spanning the gap. CDR1 and CDR2 (germline): LGHDT, YNNKEL (reference sequence). This CDR3 has 13 amino acids.

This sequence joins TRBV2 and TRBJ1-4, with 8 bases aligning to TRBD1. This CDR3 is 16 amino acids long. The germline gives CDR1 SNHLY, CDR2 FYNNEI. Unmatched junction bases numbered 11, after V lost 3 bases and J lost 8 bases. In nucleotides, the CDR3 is TGTGCCAGCAGTGACCGGGAAGGACAGGGCCGCGAAAAACTGTTTTTT. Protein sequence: CASSDREGQGREKLFF.

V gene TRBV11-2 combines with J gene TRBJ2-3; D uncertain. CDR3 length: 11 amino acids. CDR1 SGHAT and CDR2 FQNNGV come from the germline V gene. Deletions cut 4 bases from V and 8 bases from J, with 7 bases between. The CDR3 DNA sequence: TGTGCCAGCAGCTCTCAGCGTACGCAGTATTTT. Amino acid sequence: CASSSQRTQYF.

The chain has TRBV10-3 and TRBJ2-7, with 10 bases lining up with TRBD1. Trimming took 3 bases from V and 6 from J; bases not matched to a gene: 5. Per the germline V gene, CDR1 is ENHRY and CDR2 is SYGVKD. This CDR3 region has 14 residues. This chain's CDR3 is CAISDGTGDSEQYF. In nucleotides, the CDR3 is TGTGCCATCAGTGACGGGACAGGGGATTCCGAGCAGTACTTC.

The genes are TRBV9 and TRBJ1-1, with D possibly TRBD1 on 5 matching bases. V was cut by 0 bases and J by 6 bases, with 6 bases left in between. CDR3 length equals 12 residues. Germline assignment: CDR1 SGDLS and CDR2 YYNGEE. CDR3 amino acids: CASSVEGAEAFF. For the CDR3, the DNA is TGTGCCAGCAGCGTAGAAGGGGCTGAAGCTTTCTTT.